The entry below gives a single T cell receptor beta chain sequence along with its context. This sample is part of a study of blood T cell repertoires in COVID-19. Authors' processing steps: Reference gene primers were amplified, and this amplification served to estimate nucleated cell counts. Assay used: immunoSEQ multiplex PCR; TCRdb lists only in-frame clones, some missing. The DNA was the basis for D and trimming; V, J and clone size are from that table. The table includes under 130,000 clones, 87% detected once. The sequence derives from a human donor in a cohort sampled during active COVID-19. Sequenced: peripheral blood.

The CDR3 nucleotides are TGTGCCAGCAGTTTAGGACAGCCCGGGGTTAATGAAAAACTGTTTTTT. It specifies CASSLGQPGVNEKLFF. The genes are TRBV28 and TRBJ1-4; perhaps TRBD1 as D (6 bases). Per the germline V gene, CDR1 is MDHEN and CDR2 is SYDVKM. CDR3 size: 16 residues. Deletions cut 2 bases from V and 4 bases from J, with 14 bases between.